This passage covers 6 T cell receptor beta chains from one sample sequenced in a study of T cells in localized non-small cell lung cancer. Here immunoSEQ multiplex PCR was the method, and the copy in TCRdb shows in-frame clones only, minus some. The profile covers 2,000 to 2,500 clones, with roughly 30% appearing a single time and about a fifth taken by the ten largest. Sequenced here: normal lung tissue next to the tumor, sampled before any cancer treatment. Receptors were obtained from a male donor at least 60 years old with stage I squamous cell lung carcinoma.

The chain uses TRBV30 and TRBJ2-2, with a tentative D call TRBD1 (7 bases). V lost 0 bases to trimming and J lost 15 bases, with 14 bases between them. The CDR3 has 12 residues. Germline loops: CDR1 GTSNPN, CDR2 SVGIG (reference sequence). The CDR3 sequence is CAWSVRGDSVFF. The CDR3 nucleotides read TGTGCCTGGAGTGTTAGGGGGGACAGCGTGTTTTTT.

V is TRBV11-3 and J is TRBJ1-1; D is ambiguous. The CDR3 is 14 residues long. Germline lookup yields CDR1 SGHNT and CDR2 YENEEA. V shed 5 bases and J shed 3 bases, with 13 bases lying between them. The CDR3 nucleotides read TGTGCCAGCAGCCCCCCCAACGAATACACTGAAGCTTTCTTT. It encodes CASSPPNEYTEAFF.

J is TRBJ1-1 and V is TRBV6-8, with a weak D call TRBD1 (5 bases). Between the trimmed V and J ends, which lost 0 bases and 4 bases, there was a span of 6 bases. This CDR3 is 13 amino acids long. The germline CDR1 and CDR2 sequences are MNHGY and SAAAGT. In nucleotides, the CDR3 is TGTGCCAGCAGTTACTCAGGGGCCACTGAAGCTTTCTTT. Amino acids: CASSYSGATEAFF.

The chain has TRBV2 and TRBJ2-2; the D is unclear. The germline V gene has CDR1 SNHLY and CDR2 FYNNEI. The CDR3 contains 14 residues. V was cut by 2 bases and J by 7 bases, with 11 bases left in between. The CDR3 region is CASSESYLYGELFF. CDR3 DNA sequence: TGTGCCAGCAGTGAAAGCTACCTCTACGGGGAGCTGTTTTTT. The full variable domain, with the rest looked up from reference TRBV2 and TRBJ2-2, is EPEVTQTPSHQVTQMGQEVILRCVPISNHLYFYWYRQILGQKVEFLVSFYNNEISEKSEIFDDQFSVERPDGSNFTLKIRSTKLEDSAMYFCASSESYLYGELFFGEGSRLTVL.

The genes are TRBV28 and TRBJ2-7; TRBD1 aligns across 8 bases. The CDR3 sequence is 13 residues long. The V segment lost 6 bases and the J segment 1 base; nucleotides outside the gene matches: 2. CDR1 is MDHEN and CDR2 is SYDVKM in the germline V gene. The CDR3 DNA sequence: TGTGCCAGCAGGACAGGGGTATCCTACGAGCAGTACTTC. Translating it yields CASRTGVSYEQYF.

Sample share makes this clone medium-sized (0.01 to 0.1%). The gene calls are TRBV9 and TRBJ1-1, with 7 bases fitting TRBD1. Germline assignment: CDR1 SGDLS and CDR2 YYNGEE. V shed 4 bases and J 4 bases; nucleotides not matched to a gene: 7. CDR3 length: 14 residues. CDR3 region: CASSISPGGTEAFF. The CDR3 DNA is TGTGCCAGCAGCATTTCCCCAGGGGGCACTGAAGCTTTCTTT.